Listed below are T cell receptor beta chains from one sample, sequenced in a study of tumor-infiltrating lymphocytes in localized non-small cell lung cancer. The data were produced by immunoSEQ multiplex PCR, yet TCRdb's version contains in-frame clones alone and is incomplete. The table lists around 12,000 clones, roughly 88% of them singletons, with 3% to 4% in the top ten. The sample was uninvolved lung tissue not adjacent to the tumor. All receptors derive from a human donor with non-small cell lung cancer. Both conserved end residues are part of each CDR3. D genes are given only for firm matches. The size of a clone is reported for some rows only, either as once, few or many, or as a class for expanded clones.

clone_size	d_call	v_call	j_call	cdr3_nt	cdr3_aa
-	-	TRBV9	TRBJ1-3	TGTGCCAGCAGCGTAAGTCAGGGGTCTGGAAACACCATATATTTT	CASSVSQGSGNTIYF
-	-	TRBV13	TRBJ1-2	TGTGCCAGCAGCTTAGAACGACAGAGGTATGGCTACACCTTC	CASSLERQRYGYTF
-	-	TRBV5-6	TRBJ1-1	TGTGCCAGCAGCCCGCCGAGTAAGGGGAGGGGCACTGAAGCTTTCTTT	CASSPPSKGRGTEAFF
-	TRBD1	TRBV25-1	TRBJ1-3	TGTGCCAGCAGTACAGGGGAAGGTAACACCATATATTTT	CASSTGEGNTIYF
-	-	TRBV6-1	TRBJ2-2	TGTGCCAGCAGTGCGGCTAGACACGGGGAGCTGTTTTTT	CASSAARHGELFF
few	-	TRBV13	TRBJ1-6	TGTGCCAGCAGCTTACGAGCCTATAATTCACCCCTCCACTTT	CASSLRAYNSPLHF
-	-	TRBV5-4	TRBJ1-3	TGTGCCAGCAGCTTTGGTGGGGGCACAAGAAACACCATATATTTT	CASSFGGGTRNTIYF
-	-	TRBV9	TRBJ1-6	TGTGCCAGCAGCGCGGGCGGGGCAGGCTATAATTCACCCCTCCACTTT	CASSAGGAGYNSPLHF
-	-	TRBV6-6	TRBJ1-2	TGTGCCAGCAGTTACCCGCCGGGCCTCGCGGATGGCTACACCTTC	CASSYPPGLADGYTF
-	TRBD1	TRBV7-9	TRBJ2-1	TGTGCCAGCAGTCCCCGGACAGGGTCATATTATGAGCAGTTCTTC	CASSPRTGSYYEQFF
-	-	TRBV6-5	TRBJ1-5	TGTGCCAGCAGTTACGGGGACCCCGCAAATCAGCCCCAGCATTTT	CASSYGDPANQPQHF
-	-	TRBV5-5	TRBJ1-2	TGTGCCAGCAGCTCGGCCGGGGGCTCCTACGGCTACACCTTC	CASSSAGGSYGYTF
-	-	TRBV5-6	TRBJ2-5	TGTGCCAGCAGCTTGGCTACAGGCCGGGAGACCCAGTACTTC	CASSLATGRETQYF
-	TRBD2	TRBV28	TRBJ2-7	TGTGCCAGCAATGCCGGGACTAGAAACTACGAGCAGTACTTC	CASNAGTRNYEQYF
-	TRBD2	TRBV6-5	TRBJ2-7	TGTGCCACTACTAGCGGGAGTACTTACGAGCAGTACTTC	CATTSGSTYEQYF
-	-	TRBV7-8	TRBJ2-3	TGTGCCAGCAGCTCCGGCATGGGATATACGCAGTATTTT	CASSSGMGYTQYF
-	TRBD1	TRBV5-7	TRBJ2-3	TGTGCCAGCAGCTTGGAAAGGACAGGGGGACGAGATACGCAGTATTTT	CASSLERTGGRDTQYF
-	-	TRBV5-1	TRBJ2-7	TGCGCCAGCAGCTTGGTCCCGGGGATCGCGTCCTACGAGCAGTACTTC	CASSLVPGIASYEQYF
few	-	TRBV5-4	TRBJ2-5	TGTGCCAGCAGCTATATGAGTCGGGAGACCCAGTACTTC	CASSYMSRETQYF
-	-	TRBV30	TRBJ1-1	TGTGCCTGGAGTGTACTGAGGGGCATCAACACTGAAGCTTTCTTT	CAWSVLRGINTEAFF
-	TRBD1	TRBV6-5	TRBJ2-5	TGTGCCAGCAGTTATTTGACAGGGAAAGAGACCCAGTACTTC	CASSYLTGKETQYF
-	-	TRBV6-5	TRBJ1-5	TGTGCCAGCAGTACACGAAATCAGCCCCAGCATTTT	CASSTRNQPQHF
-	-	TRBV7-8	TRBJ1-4	TGTGCCAGCAGTCATGATTATAGGGGGAATGAAAAACTGTTTTTT	CASSHDYRGNEKLFF
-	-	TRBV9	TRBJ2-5	TGTGCCAGCAGCGTAGCTGGGGTGGAGACCCAGTACTTC	CASSVAGVETQYF
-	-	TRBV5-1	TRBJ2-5	TGCGCCAGCAGCCGTACATCACAGGGAAGTTGGGAGACCCAGTACTTC	CASSRTSQGSWETQYF
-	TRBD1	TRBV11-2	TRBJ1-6	TGTGCCAGCAGCGAGCGACTCCGGGACAGGAGCTATAATTCACCCCTCCACTTT	CASSERLRDRSYNSPLHF
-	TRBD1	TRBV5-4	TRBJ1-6	TGTGCCAGCAGCTCCGGACAGGATTATAATTCACCCCTCCACTTT	CASSSGQDYNSPLHF
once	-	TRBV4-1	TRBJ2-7	TGCGCCAGCAGCCAAGATCAGTCTTCTCCCCCCGAGCAGTACTTC	CASSQDQSSPPEQYF
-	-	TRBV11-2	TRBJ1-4	TGTGCCAGCAGCATAGAGTGGGGGACTAATGAAAAACTGTTTTTT	CASSIEWGTNEKLFF